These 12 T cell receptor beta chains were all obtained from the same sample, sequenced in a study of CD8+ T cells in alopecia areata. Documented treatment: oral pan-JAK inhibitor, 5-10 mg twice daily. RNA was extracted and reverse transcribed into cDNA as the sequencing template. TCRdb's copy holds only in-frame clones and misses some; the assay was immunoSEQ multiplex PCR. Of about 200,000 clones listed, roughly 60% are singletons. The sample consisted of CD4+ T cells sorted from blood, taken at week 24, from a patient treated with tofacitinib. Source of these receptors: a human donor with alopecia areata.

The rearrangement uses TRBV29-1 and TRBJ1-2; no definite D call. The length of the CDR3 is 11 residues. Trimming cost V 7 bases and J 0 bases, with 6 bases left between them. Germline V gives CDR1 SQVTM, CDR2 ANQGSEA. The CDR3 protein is CSGQTNYGYTF. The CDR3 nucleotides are TGCAGCGGCCAGACTAACTATGGCTACACCTTC.

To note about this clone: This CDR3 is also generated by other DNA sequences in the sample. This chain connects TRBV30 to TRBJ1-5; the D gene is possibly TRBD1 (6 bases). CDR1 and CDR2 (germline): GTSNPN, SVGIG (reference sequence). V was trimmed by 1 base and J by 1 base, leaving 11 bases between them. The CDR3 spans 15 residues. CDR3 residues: CAWSASGASNQPQHF. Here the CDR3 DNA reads TGTGCCTGGAGTGCTTCAGGGGCCAGCAATCAGCCCCAGCATTTT.

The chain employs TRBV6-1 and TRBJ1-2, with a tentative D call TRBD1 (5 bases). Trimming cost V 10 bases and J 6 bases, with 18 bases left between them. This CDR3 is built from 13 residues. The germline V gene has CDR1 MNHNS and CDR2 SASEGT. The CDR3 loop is CAIRTRGGDGYTF. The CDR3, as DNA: TGTGCCATCAGAACAAGGGGTGGGGATGGCTACACCTTC.

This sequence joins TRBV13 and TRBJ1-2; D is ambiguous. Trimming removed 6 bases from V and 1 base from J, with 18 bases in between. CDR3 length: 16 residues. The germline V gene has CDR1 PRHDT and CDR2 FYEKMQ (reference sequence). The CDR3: CASSSLGLPLNYGYTF. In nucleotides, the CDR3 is TGTGCCAGCAGTTCCTTAGGCCTTCCCCTTAACTATGGCTACACCTTC.

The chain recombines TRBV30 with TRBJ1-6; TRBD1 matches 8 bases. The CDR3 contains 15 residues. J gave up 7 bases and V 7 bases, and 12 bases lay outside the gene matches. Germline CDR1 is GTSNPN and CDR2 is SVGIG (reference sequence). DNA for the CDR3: TGTGCCTCTGTCTTCGGGACAGGTCAAAATTCACCCCTCCACTTT. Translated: CASVFGTGQNSPLHF.

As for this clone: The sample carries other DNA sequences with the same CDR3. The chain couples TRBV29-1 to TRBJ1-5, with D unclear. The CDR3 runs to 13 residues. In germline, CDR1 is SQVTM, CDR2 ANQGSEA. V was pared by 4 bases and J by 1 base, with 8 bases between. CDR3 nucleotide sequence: TGCAGCGTTGGAGGGTCGAGCAATCAGCCCCAGCATTTT. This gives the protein CSVGGSSNQPQHF. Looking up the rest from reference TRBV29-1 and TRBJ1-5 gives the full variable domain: SAVISQKPSRDICQRGTSLTIQCQVDSQVTMMFWYRQQPGQSLTLIATANQGSEATYESGFVIDKFPISRPNLTFSTLTVSNMSPEDSSIYLCSVGGSSNQPQHFGDGTRLSIL.

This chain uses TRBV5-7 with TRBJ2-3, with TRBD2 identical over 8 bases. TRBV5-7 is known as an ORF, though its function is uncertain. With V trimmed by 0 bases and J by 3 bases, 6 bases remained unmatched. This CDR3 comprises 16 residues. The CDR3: CASSLALLAETDTQYF. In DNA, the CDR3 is TGTGCCAGCAGCTTGGCCCTACTAGCGGAAACAGATACGCAGTATTTT.

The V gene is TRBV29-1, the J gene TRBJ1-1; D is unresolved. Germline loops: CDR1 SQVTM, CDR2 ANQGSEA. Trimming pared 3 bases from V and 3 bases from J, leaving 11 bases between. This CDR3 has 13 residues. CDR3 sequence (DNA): TGCAGCGTTGAGAAGACACTTGACACTGAAGCTTTCTTT. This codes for CSVEKTLDTEAFF.

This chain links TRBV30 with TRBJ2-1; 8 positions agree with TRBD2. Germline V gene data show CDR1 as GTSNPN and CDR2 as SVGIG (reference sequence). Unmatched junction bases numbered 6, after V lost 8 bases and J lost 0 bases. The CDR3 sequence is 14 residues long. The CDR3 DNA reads TGTGCCGGACGGGGGGGGAGCTCCTACAATGAGCAGTTCTTC. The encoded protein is CAGRGGSSYNEQFF.

The CDR3 region is CASSYRKNTEAFF. Here the CDR3 DNA reads TGTGCCAGCAGTTACAGGAAGAACACTGAAGCTTTCTTT. The genes are TRBV6-5 and TRBJ1-1; D is unclear. Per the germline V gene, CDR1 is MNHEY and CDR2 is SVGAGI. The germline V and J ends were trimmed by 2 bases and 1 base, with 5 bases remaining between them. This CDR3 comprises 13 residues.

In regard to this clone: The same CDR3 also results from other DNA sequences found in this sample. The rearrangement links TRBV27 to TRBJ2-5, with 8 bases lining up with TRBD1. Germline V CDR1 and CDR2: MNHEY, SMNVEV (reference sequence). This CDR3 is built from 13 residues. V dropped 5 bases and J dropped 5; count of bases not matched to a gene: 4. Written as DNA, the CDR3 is TGTGCCAGCAGTCTCAGGGGGCAGGAGACCCAGTACTTC. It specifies CASSLRGQETQYF.

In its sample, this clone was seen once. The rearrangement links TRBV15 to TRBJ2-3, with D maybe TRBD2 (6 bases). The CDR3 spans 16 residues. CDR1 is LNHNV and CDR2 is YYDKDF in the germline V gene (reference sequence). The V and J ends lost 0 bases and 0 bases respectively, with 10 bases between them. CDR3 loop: CATSREGGASTDTQYF. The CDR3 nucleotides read TGTGCCACCAGCAGAGAAGGCGGGGCTAGCACAGATACGCAGTATTTT.